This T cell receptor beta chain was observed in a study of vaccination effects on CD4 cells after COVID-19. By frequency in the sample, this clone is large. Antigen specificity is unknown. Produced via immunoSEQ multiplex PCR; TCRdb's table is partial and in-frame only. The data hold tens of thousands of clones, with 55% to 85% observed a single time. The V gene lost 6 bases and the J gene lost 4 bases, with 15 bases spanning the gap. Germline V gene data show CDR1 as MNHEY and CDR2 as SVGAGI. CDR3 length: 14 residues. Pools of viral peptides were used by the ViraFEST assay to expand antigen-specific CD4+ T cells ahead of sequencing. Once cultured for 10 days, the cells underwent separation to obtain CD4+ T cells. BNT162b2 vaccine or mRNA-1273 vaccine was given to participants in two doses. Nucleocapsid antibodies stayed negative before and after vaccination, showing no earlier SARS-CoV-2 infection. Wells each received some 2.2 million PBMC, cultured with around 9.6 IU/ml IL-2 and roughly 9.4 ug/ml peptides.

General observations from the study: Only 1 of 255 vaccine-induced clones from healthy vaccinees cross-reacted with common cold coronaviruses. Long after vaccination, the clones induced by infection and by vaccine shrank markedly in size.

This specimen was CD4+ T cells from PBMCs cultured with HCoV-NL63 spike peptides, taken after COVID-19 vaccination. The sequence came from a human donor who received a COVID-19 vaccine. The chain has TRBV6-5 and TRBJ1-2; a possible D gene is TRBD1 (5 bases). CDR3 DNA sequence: TGTGCCAGCAGCGCAGGGCAGGCCCCCTATGGCTACACCTTC. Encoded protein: CASSAGQAPYGYTF.